The rows below give T cell receptor beta chains drawn from one sample of a study of blood T cell repertoires in COVID-19. Sequencing used immunoSEQ multiplex PCR; TCRdb keeps in-frame clones, though not all of them. This table has approximately 400,000 clones, around 86% appearing once. Sequenced material: PBMCs or T cells enriched from blood (not recorded which). Source of these receptors: a woman aged 45-65 years who had recovered from COVID-19. CDR3s include the opening cysteine and the closing phenylalanine or tryptophan. The D gene is left open where the match is weak. Where a row states a size, it is once, few, many or the class of an expanded clone; other rows omit it.

CDR3: CASSRRTQGAEKLFF
DNA: TGTGCCAGCAGTCGAAGAACACAGGGTGCTGAAAAACTGTTTTTT
size: -
V: TRBV6-5
D: -
J: TRBJ1-4

CDR3: CASNQGGGYTF
DNA: TGTGCCAGCAACCAGGGCGGTGGCTACACCTTC
size: -
V: TRBV6-6
D: -
J: TRBJ1-2

CDR3: CASSTGVFGGYTF
DNA: TGTGCCAGCAGCACCGGGGTATTCGGAGGCTACACCTTC
size: -
V: TRBV6-2/TRBV6-3
D: -
J: TRBJ1-2

CDR3: CASSQRAGGAGGGYTF
DNA: TGTGCCAGCAGCCAAAGGGCAGGGGGCGCCGGAGGAGGCTACACCTTC
size: -
V: TRBV3-1/TRBV3-2
D: TRBD1
J: TRBJ1-2

CDR3: CASSLAGLYTDTQYF
DNA: TGTGCCAGCAGCTTAGCTGGGCTCTACACAGATACGCAGTATTTT
size: -
V: TRBV7-2
D: -
J: TRBJ2-3

CDR3: CASNEGQNYGYTF
DNA: TGTGCCAGCAACGAAGGACAGAACTATGGCTACACCTTC
size: -
V: TRBV6-5
D: -
J: TRBJ1-2

CDR3: CASSSPNQPQHF
DNA: TGTGCCAGCAGTTCCCCTAATCAGCCCCAGCATTTT
size: -
V: TRBV6-5
D: -
J: TRBJ1-5

CDR3: CASSPAGGWNEQFF
DNA: TGTGCCAGCAGCCCCGCGGGAGGCTGGAATGAGCAGTTCTTC
size: -
V: TRBV3-1/TRBV3-2
D: TRBD2
J: TRBJ2-1

CDR3: CASSSSGNTEAFF
DNA: TGTGCCAGCAGCTCTAGCGGGAACACTGAAGCTTTCTTT
size: -
V: TRBV7-2
D: -
J: TRBJ1-1

CDR3: CASSSGRGRNEQFF
DNA: TGTGCCAGCAGCTCCGGGAGGGGGCGGAATGAGCAGTTCTTC
size: -
V: TRBV5-5
D: -
J: TRBJ2-1

CDR3: CASSQEGTGGSAFF
DNA: TGTGCCAGCAGCCAAGAGGGGACAGGGGGGAGCGCTTTCTTT
size: -
V: TRBV3-1/TRBV3-2
D: TRBD1
J: TRBJ1-1

CDR3: CASSLTSAYGYTF
DNA: TGTGCCAGCAGTTTAACTTCTGCCTATGGCTACACCTTC
size: -
V: TRBV6-5
D: -
J: TRBJ1-2

CDR3: CASTLFQGGTGELFF
DNA: TGTGCCAGTACTCTGTTTCAGGGGGGCACCGGGGAGCTGTTTTTT
size: -
V: TRBV19
D: -
J: TRBJ2-2

CDR3: CASSPSGRATELFF
DNA: TGTGCCAGCAGCCCCAGCGGGAGGGCCACGGAGCTGTTTTTT
size: -
V: TRBV11-2
D: TRBD2
J: TRBJ2-2

CDR3: CAWSGIAGGPQETQYF
DNA: TGTGCCTGGAGTGGTATAGCGGGAGGGCCCCAAGAGACCCAGTACTTC
size: -
V: TRBV30
D: TRBD2
J: TRBJ2-5

CDR3: CASSEGLPRGYGYTF
DNA: TGTGCCAGCAGCGAGGGACTCCCCCGGGGCTATGGCTACACCTTC
size: -
V: TRBV9
D: -
J: TRBJ1-2

CDR3: CASSLSQGHSGNTIYF
DNA: TGTGCCAGCAGCTTATCCCAGGGTCACTCTGGAAACACCATATATTTT
size: -
V: TRBV7-9
D: -
J: TRBJ1-3

CDR3: CARQGSGNTIYF
DNA: TGTGCCCGACAGGGCTCTGGAAACACCATATATTTT
size: -
V: TRBV30
D: TRBD1
J: TRBJ1-3

CDR3: CASSILKQSTNEKLFF
DNA: TGTGCCAGCAGCATACTCAAACAGTCAACTAATGAAAAACTGTTTTTT
size: -
V: TRBV7-9
D: -
J: TRBJ1-4

CDR3: CASSFRSSTDTQYF
DNA: TGTGCCAGCAGTTTCCGGAGCAGCACAGATACGCAGTATTTT
size: -
V: TRBV27
D: -
J: TRBJ2-3

CDR3: CASSQGYSGNTIYF
DNA: TGTGCCAGCAGCCAAGGCTACTCTGGAAACACCATATATTTT
size: -
V: TRBV4-2
D: -
J: TRBJ1-3

CDR3: CASSAGTGGPLGYTF
DNA: TGTGCCAGCAGTGCCGGGACGGGGGGACCCTTAGGCTACACCTTC
size: -
V: TRBV7-2
D: -
J: TRBJ1-2

CDR3: CASSLFQRGEKLFF
DNA: TGTGCCAGCAGCTTATTCCAACGAGGGGAAAAACTGTTTTTT
size: few
V: TRBV11-2
D: -
J: TRBJ1-4

CDR3: CASSFRRDSTGELFF
DNA: TGTGCCAGCAGCTTCAGGCGGGACAGCACCGGGGAGCTGTTTTTT
size: -
V: TRBV4-2
D: -
J: TRBJ2-2

CDR3: CASSFSGNTEAFF
DNA: TGTGCCAGCAGTTTTTCCGGGAACACTGAAGCTTTCTTT
size: -
V: TRBV12-3/TRBV12-4
D: -
J: TRBJ1-1

CDR3: CASSYSRATGANVLTF
DNA: TGTGCCAGCAGTTACTCCAGGGCCACTGGGGCCAACGTCCTGACTTTC
size: -
V: TRBV6-5
D: -
J: TRBJ2-6

CDR3: CASSLAGANTEAFF
DNA: TGTGCCAGCAGCTTGGCAGGGGCCAACACTGAAGCTTTCTTT
size: once
V: TRBV5-4
D: -
J: TRBJ1-1

CDR3: CASSQVHDSSYNSPLHF
DNA: TGTGCCAGCTCACAGGTCCACGACAGCTCCTATAATTCACCCCTCCACTTT
size: -
V: TRBV18
D: -
J: TRBJ1-6

CDR3: CASSLPDTYQPQHF
DNA: TGTGCCAGCAGCCTCCCGGACACGTATCAGCCCCAGCATTTT
size: -
V: TRBV6-2/TRBV6-3
D: -
J: TRBJ1-5

CDR3: CASSSYRGPNQPQHF
DNA: TGTGCCAGCAGTTCTTACAGGGGGCCGAATCAGCCCCAGCATTTT
size: -
V: TRBV6-2/TRBV6-3
D: TRBD1
J: TRBJ1-5

CDR3: CASSQGTSGSGETQYF
DNA: TGTGCCAGCAGCCAAGGGACTAGCGGGAGTGGAGAGACCCAGTACTTC
size: -
V: TRBV4-2
D: TRBD2
J: TRBJ2-5

CDR3: CASSSAYEQYF
DNA: TGTGCCAGCAGCTCGGCCTACGAGCAGTACTTC
size: -
V: TRBV11-2
D: -
J: TRBJ2-7

CDR3: CSVEGVGTRGYGYTF
DNA: TGCAGCGTTGAAGGGGTGGGGACGCGGGGCTATGGCTACACCTTC
size: -
V: TRBV29-1
D: -
J: TRBJ1-2

CDR3: CASRPKREGNTDTQYF
DNA: TGTGCCAGCCGACCCAAGCGGGAGGGAAACACAGATACGCAGTATTTT
size: -
V: TRBV5-4
D: TRBD2
J: TRBJ2-3

CDR3: CASSQSGTGHNEQFF
DNA: TGTGCCAGCAGCCAATCGGGGACAGGACACAATGAGCAGTTCTTC
size: once
V: TRBV16
D: TRBD1
J: TRBJ2-1

CDR3: CASSPRQKSYNEQFF
DNA: TGTGCCAGCAGCCCCCGACAGAAGTCATACAATGAGCAGTTCTTC
size: few
V: TRBV3-1/TRBV3-2
D: -
J: TRBJ2-1

CDR3: CASSTPPQGSYEQYF
DNA: TGTGCCAGCAGCACCCCCCCACAGGGGTCCTACGAGCAGTACTTC
size: -
V: TRBV7-2
D: TRBD1
J: TRBJ2-7

CDR3: CAWGTPNTEAFF
DNA: TGTGCCTGGGGGACACCAAACACTGAAGCTTTCTTT
size: -
V: TRBV30
D: -
J: TRBJ1-1

CDR3: CASSWRVEVEGEQFF
DNA: TGCGCCAGCAGCTGGCGGGTGGAAGTCGAGGGAGAGCAGTTCTTC
size: -
V: TRBV5-1
D: -
J: TRBJ2-1

CDR3: CASSDLAGGPNTQYF
DNA: TGTGCCAGCAGCGACCTAGCGGGAGGGCCAAATACGCAGTATTTT
size: -
V: TRBV9
D: TRBD2
J: TRBJ2-3

CDR3: CASSPETGMNTEAFF
DNA: TGTGCCAGCTCACCAGAAACAGGGATGAACACTGAAGCTTTCTTT
size: -
V: TRBV18
D: -
J: TRBJ1-1

CDR3: CATSGGTGEGFRETQYF
DNA: TGTGCCACCAGTGGGGGGACGGGAGAGGGTTTTCGTGAGACCCAGTACTTC
size: -
V: TRBV24-1
D: -
J: TRBJ2-5

CDR3: CASSAGLAAMTEQFF
DNA: TGCGCCAGCAGCGCCGGACTAGCGGCGATGACTGAGCAGTTCTTC
size: -
V: TRBV5-1
D: TRBD2
J: TRBJ2-1

CDR3: CASRRRERSPETQYF
DNA: TGTGCCAGCAGACGGCGGGAGAGGTCCCCAGAGACCCAGTACTTC
size: -
V: TRBV6-5
D: TRBD2
J: TRBJ2-5